One sample yielded the 20 T cell receptor beta chains listed below, sequenced in a study of PD-1 blockade in mismatch repair-deficient tumors. The assay was immunoSEQ multiplex PCR, and TCRdb's table has in-frame clones only and misses some. The table lists about 120,000 clones, 88% of them singletons. This specimen consisted of peripheral blood, obtained just under 74 weeks after starting pembrolizumab. The source of these receptors is an adult with mismatch repair-deficient cancer.

The CDR3 loop reads CASGLVLSGTSGRASNEQFF. CDR3 sequence (DNA): TGTGCTAGTGGTTTGGTACTTTCTGGGACTAGCGGGAGGGCCAGCAATGAGCAGTTCTTC. The chain is built from TRBV12-5 and TRBJ2-1, with 16 positions matching TRBD2. The J segment lost 6 bases and the V segment lost 0 bases, leaving 11 bases of the junction unmatched. The germline gives CDR1 LGHNT, CDR2 FRNRAP. The CDR3 runs to 20 residues. Complete variable domain (other parts from reference TRBV12-5 and TRBJ2-1): DARVTQTPRHKVTEMGQEVTMRCQPILGHNTVFWYRQTMMQGLELLAYFRNRAPLDDSGMPKDRFSAEMPDATLATLKIQPSEPRDSAVYFCASGLVLSGTSGRASNEQFFGPGTRLTVL.

The chain couples TRBV13 to TRBJ2-5, with 8 bases lining up with TRBD1. Matching the DNA end better, TRBJ2-7 makes the J call doubtful. This CDR3 comprises 14 residues. Germline loops: CDR1 PRHDT, CDR2 FYEKMQ (reference sequence). The CDR3 reads CASSPGQGIHEQYF. CDR3 DNA sequence: TGTGCCAGCAGCCCAGGACAGGGTATACACGAGCAGTACTTC.

Remarks on this clone: The same CDR3 is also encoded by other DNA sequences in this sample. The V call is TRBV28, the J call TRBJ2-7, with D uncertain. Between the trimmed V and J ends, which lost 2 bases and 5 bases, there was a span of 4 bases. CDR3 length: 11 residues. The germline CDR1 and CDR2 sequences are MDHEN and SYDVKM. The CDR3 coding sequence is TGTGCCAGCAGTTTAGGGAACGAGCAGTACTTC. It is translated as CASSLGNEQYF. The full variable domain, completed using reference TRBV28 and TRBJ2-7, is DVKVTQSSRYLVKRTGEKVFLECVQDMDHENMFWYRQDPGLGLRLIYFSYDVKMKEKGDIPEGYSVSREKKERFSLILESASTNQTSMYLCASSLGNEQYFGPGTRLTVT.

The chain uses TRBV5-4 and TRBJ2-2; 12 bases match TRBD2. Germline CDR1 is SGHNT and CDR2 is YYREEE (reference sequence). This CDR3 region has 17 residues. V was pared by 4 bases and J by 3 bases, with 7 bases of the junction left unmatched. The CDR3 protein is CASSQTSGSWDTGELFF. The CDR3 nucleotides are TGTGCCAGCAGCCAGACTAGCGGGAGCTGGGACACCGGGGAGCTGTTTTTT.

The CDR3 sequence is CASREETSGYNNEQFF. CDR3 sequence (DNA): TGTGCCAGCAGGGAAGAGACTAGCGGGTACAACAATGAGCAGTTCTTC. This rearrangement joins TRBV13 to TRBJ2-1; 10 nucleotides align to TRBD2. Germline V CDR1 and CDR2: PRHDT, FYEKMQ (reference sequence). The V segment lost 6 bases and the J segment 5 bases; nucleotides outside the gene matches: 10. This CDR3 is 16 amino acids long.

This sequence joins TRBV6-6 and TRBJ2-7; 12 bases match TRBD1. The J segment lost 4 bases and the V segment lost 7 bases, leaving 11 bases of the junction unmatched. Germline V gene data show CDR1 as MNHNY and CDR2 as SVGAGI (reference sequence). The CDR3 sequence is 16 residues long. The CDR3 here is CASTFSGTGGLYEQYF. The DNA of the CDR3 is TGTGCCAGCACCTTCTCCGGGACAGGGGGCCTGTACGAGCAGTACTTC.

V gene TRBV5-1 combines with J gene TRBJ1-1, with no clear D. Trimming left V 0 bases short and J 4 bases short, with 10 bases between. Germline CDR1 SGHRS, CDR2 YFSETQ. The CDR3 is made up of 14 amino acids. The CDR3 loop reads CASSLAPPGTEAFF. CDR3 nucleotide sequence: TGCGCCAGCAGCTTGGCCCCCCCAGGCACTGAAGCTTTCTTT.

This clone was seen only once. The V call is TRBV4-3, the J call TRBJ2-7; possibly TRBD2 for D (6 bases). CDR3 size: 15 residues. The V gene lost 0 bases and the J gene lost 2 bases, with 11 bases spanning the gap. CDR1 is LGHNA, CDR2 YSLEER, per germline. The CDR3 DNA reads as TGCGCCAGCAGCCAAGACAGGGACTCACCCTACGAGCAGTACTTC. Translated: CASSQDRDSPYEQYF.

The chain uses TRBV25-1 and TRBJ1-2; D is uncertain. CDR3 size: 14 residues. The V and J ends lost 2 bases and 4 bases respectively, with 11 bases between them. The V gene's germline CDR1 is MGHDK and CDR2 SYGVNS. The CDR3 is CASSERNSLYGYTF. The CDR3 DNA sequence: TGTGCCAGCAGTGAAAGAAACAGTCTCTATGGCTACACCTTC.

CDR3 coding DNA: TGTGCCAGCAGTAAGACAGTCGATCCTGGAAACACCATATATTTT. Translated, it gives CASSKTVDPGNTIYF. The rearrangement joins TRBV21-1 to TRBJ1-3; the DNA was not used to check the table's D call, TRBD1. TRBV21-1 is noted as a pseudogene. CDR3 length equals 15 residues.

This chain joins TRBV4-2 and TRBJ2-5, with D perhaps given as TRBD1 or TRBD2 (5 bases each). Trimming cost V 4 bases and J 5 bases, with 17 bases left between them. This CDR3 has 15 amino acids. Germline assignment: CDR1 LGHNA and CDR2 YNFKEQ. The DNA for the CDR3 is TGTGCCAGCAGCCCTTCGCTTCCAGGGACGGAGACCCAGTACTTC. As protein: CASSPSLPGTETQYF.

The chain uses TRBV2 and TRBJ1-1, with D tentatively TRBD1 (6 bases). The germline gives CDR1 SNHLY, CDR2 FYNNEI. V was cut by 7 bases and J by 0 bases, with 12 bases left in between. The CDR3 length is 14 residues. CDR3 sequence reads: CASIPGAMNTEAFF. The CDR3 DNA sequence: TGTGCCAGCATACCGGGGGCCATGAACACTGAAGCTTTCTTT.

This chain uses TRBV7-9 with TRBJ1-2; 9 positions agree with TRBD1. Trimming at V came to 2 bases and at J to 6 bases, leaving 13 bases not matched to a gene. Looked up from germline, CDR1 is SEHNR and CDR2 is FQNEAQ (reference sequence). The CDR3 covers 17 residues. The CDR3 protein is CASSLSGQGSNLHGYTF. DNA of the CDR3: TGTGCCAGCAGCTTATCGGGACAGGGTTCGAATCTCCATGGCTACACCTTC.

The gene calls are TRBV10-1 and TRBJ2-4; a possible D gene is TRBD1 (6 bases). Looked up from germline, CDR1 is WNHNN and CDR2 is SYGVQD (reference sequence). The CDR3 runs 13 residues. Trimming left V 11 bases short and J 3 bases short, with 14 bases between. The CDR3 here is CALTEGDKNIQYF. DNA of the CDR3: TGCGCCTTAACAGAGGGGGACAAAAACATTCAGTACTTC.

The CDR3 DNA sequence: TGTGCCTGCCTGTACGGACTAGCGGGAGGGCCGGCTACGCAGTATTTT. Protein product: CACLYGLAGGPATQYF. The genes are TRBV30 and TRBJ2-3, with TRBD2 matching 15 bases. Per germline, CDR1 GTSNPN and CDR2 SVGIG (reference sequence). V shed 6 bases and J 8 bases; nucleotides not matched to a gene: 12. CDR3 length equals 16 residues.

This chain links TRBV10-3 with TRBJ2-1; D is unresolved. Germline CDR1 is ENHRY and CDR2 is SYGVKD. CDR3 length: 16 amino acids. The germline V and J ends were trimmed by 0 bases and 0 bases, with 9 bases remaining between them. CDR3 protein: CAISESVKSSYNEQFF. The DNA for the CDR3 is TGTGCCATCAGTGAGTCGGTTAAAAGCTCCTACAATGAGCAGTTCTTC.

This chain connects TRBV28 to TRBJ2-3, with 11 bases lining up with TRBD2. CDR1 MDHEN and CDR2 SYDVKM come from the germline V gene. The CDR3 extends over 17 amino acids. The V and J ends lost 5 bases and 8 bases, in that order; junction bases with no gene match: 15. The CDR3 bases are TGTGCCAGCAGTACTAGCGGGAGACCAATCAATCTGGGTACGCAGTATTTT. Its protein is CASSTSGRPINLGTQYF.

The chain has TRBV5-1 and TRBJ1-1, with 9 bases aligning to TRBD1. Losses at the gene ends were 6 bases for V and 7 bases for J; bases not matched to a gene: 7. The CDR3 spans 13 residues. Per the germline V gene, CDR1 is SGHRS and CDR2 is YFSETQ. The CDR3 DNA follows: TGCGCCAGCAAAATACAGGGGGCAAATGAAGCTTTCTTT. It translates to CASKIQGANEAFF.

V and J are TRBV30 and TRBJ2-7; 7 nucleotides agree with TRBD2. V was clipped by 3 bases and J by 2 bases; unmatched bases: 4. The CDR3 length is 13 residues. CDR1 and CDR2 from the germline V gene are GTSNPN and SVGIG (reference sequence). CDR3 sequence reads: CAWRVGGPYEQYF. CDR3 sequence (DNA): TGTGCCTGGAGGGTGGGAGGGCCCTACGAGCAGTACTTC. Filled out from reference TRBV30 and TRBJ2-7, the complete variable domain reads SQTIHQWPATLVQPVGSPLSLECTVEGTSNPNLYWYRQAAGRGLQLLFYSVGIGQISSEVPQNLSASRPQDRQFILSSKKLLLSDSGFYLCAWRVGGPYEQYFGPGTRLTVT.

This clone was seen once. The chain combines TRBV7-8 with TRBJ2-2; D gene uncertain. The CDR3 runs to 12 residues. The germline V gene encodes CDR1 SGHVS and CDR2 FQNEAQ. The V gene lost 3 bases and the J gene lost 6 bases, with 5 bases spanning the gap. CDR3 in amino acids: CASSFRSGELFF. CDR3 coding DNA: TGTGCCAGCAGCTTTCGGTCCGGGGAGCTGTTTTTT. Combining the CDR3 with reference TRBV7-8 and TRBJ2-2 gives the whole variable domain GAGVSQSPRYKVAKRGQDVALRCDPISGHVSLFWYQQALGQGPEFLTYFQNEAQLDKSGLPSDRFFAERPEGSVSTLKIQRTQQEDSAVYLCASSFRSGELFFGEGSRLTVL.